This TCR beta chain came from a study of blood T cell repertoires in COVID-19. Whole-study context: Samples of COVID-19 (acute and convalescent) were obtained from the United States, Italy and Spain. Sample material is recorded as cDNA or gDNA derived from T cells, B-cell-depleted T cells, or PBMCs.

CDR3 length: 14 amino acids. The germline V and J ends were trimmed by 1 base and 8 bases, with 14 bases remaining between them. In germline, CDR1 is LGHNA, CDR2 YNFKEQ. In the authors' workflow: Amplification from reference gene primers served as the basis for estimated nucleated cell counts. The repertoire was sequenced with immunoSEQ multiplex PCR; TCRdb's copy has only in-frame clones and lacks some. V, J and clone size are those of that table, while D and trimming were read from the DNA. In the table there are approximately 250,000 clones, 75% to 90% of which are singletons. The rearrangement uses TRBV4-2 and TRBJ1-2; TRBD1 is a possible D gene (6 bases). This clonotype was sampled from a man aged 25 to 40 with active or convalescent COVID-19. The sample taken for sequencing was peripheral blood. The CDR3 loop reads CASSQVGGAEGYTF. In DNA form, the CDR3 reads TGTGCCAGCAGCCAAGTGGGGGGGGCGGAGGGCTACACCTTC.